These 9 T cell receptor beta chains were sequenced from one sample in a study of T cell changes during pregnancy in multiple sclerosis. Method: immunoSEQ multiplex PCR; TCRdb's copy keeps in-frame clones and lacks some. The table lists about 48,000 clones, approximately 92% of them singletons. This sample comprised CD4+ T cells from peripheral blood mononuclear cells, obtained in the second trimester of pregnancy. Every receptor here comes from a female donor in good health, enrolled as a control in a pregnancy study.

This clone was seen a single time. The chain uses TRBV18 and TRBJ2-2, with D perhaps matching TRBD2 (5 bases). The CDR3 covers 16 residues. Trimming shortened V by 3 bases and J by 4 bases, and 15 bases separated the two germline ends. Per germline, CDR1 KGHSH and CDR2 LQKENI. CDR3 nucleotides: TGTGCCAGCTCACCCCCAGGAGGATGGGTCACCGGGGAGCTGTTTTTT. It translates to CASSPPGGWVTGELFF. Full variable domain (rest looked up from reference TRBV18 and TRBJ2-2): NAGVMQNPRHLVRRRGQEARLRCSPMKGHSHVYWYRQLPEEGLKFMVYLQKENIIDESGMPKERFSAEFPKEGPSILRIQQVVRGDSAAYFCASSPPGGWVTGELFFGEGSRLTVL.

The rearrangement joins TRBV6-6 to TRBJ2-7; D may be TRBD1 (6 bases). The CDR3 sequence is 14 residues long. Trimming shortened V by 0 bases and J by 3 bases, and 9 bases separated the two germline ends. From germline, CDR1 is MNHNY and CDR2 SVGAGI (reference sequence). CDR3 sequence (DNA): TGTGCCAGCAGTTACTCGACAGGCCGCTACGAGCAGTACTTC. Translation gives CASSYSTGRYEQYF.

V is TRBV18 and J is TRBJ2-1, with a weak D call TRBD1 (6 bases). The V end was cut by 0 bases, the J end by 3 bases, with 18 bases between. CDR1 and CDR2 from the germline V gene are KGHSH and LQKENI. The CDR3 loop spans 18 amino acids. The CDR3 nucleotides read TGTGCCAGCTCACCACCCTTAAGGGACATCCGACACTACAATGAGCAGTTCTTC. It translates to CASSPPLRDIRHYNEQFF. Variable domain in full (rest from reference TRBV18 and TRBJ2-1): NAGVMQNPRHLVRRRGQEARLRCSPMKGHSHVYWYRQLPEEGLKFMVYLQKENIIDESGMPKERFSAEFPKEGPSILRIQQVVRGDSAAYFCASSPPLRDIRHYNEQFFGPGTRLTVL.

This clone was recorded once. The chain carries TRBV6-1 and TRBJ1-1, with D maybe TRBD1 (6 bases). Trimming removed 4 bases at V and 1 base at J, with 16 bases between. The germline CDR1 and CDR2 sequences are MNHNS and SASEGT. The CDR3 sequence is 16 residues long. CDR3 protein: CASSGTGLRTNTEAFF. The CDR3, as DNA: TGTGCCAGCAGTGGTACAGGGTTGAGAACGAACACTGAAGCTTTCTTT.

The V and J genes are TRBV30 and TRBJ2-4, with 7 positions matching TRBD2. In germline, CDR1 is GTSNPN, CDR2 SVGIG (reference sequence). Losses at the gene ends were 4 bases for V and 2 bases for J; bases not matched to a gene: 8. The CDR3 is 15 amino acids. The CDR3 coding sequence is TGTGCCTGGAATGCGCGCGGGAGCCCCAAAAACATTCAGTACTTC. It specifies CAWNARGSPKNIQYF.

The chain employs TRBV25-1 and TRBJ2-7; 8 nucleotides match TRBD1. The germline gives CDR1 MGHDK, CDR2 SYGVNS. This CDR3 contains 13 residues. V lost 5 bases to trimming and J lost 1 base; unmatched junction nucleotides: 1. The CDR3 region is CASSRTGSYEQYF. CDR3 nucleotide sequence: TGTGCCAGCAGTCGGACAGGGTCCTACGAGCAGTACTTC.

The chain has TRBV28 and TRBJ1-1; 7 positions match TRBD1. This CDR3 spans 13 amino acids. CDR1 and CDR2 from the germline V gene are MDHEN and SYDVKM. CDR3 DNA: TGTGTCAGTTTCACCGGGACAGACACTGAAGCTTTCTTT. Translating gives CVSFTGTDTEAFF.

This clone is categorized as medium-sized. The chain carries TRBV6-5 and TRBJ1-1; D is uncertain. This CDR3 contains 11 residues. V gave up 2 bases and J gave up 6 bases, with 4 bases separating them. Germline CDR1 and CDR2: MNHEY and SVGAGI. CDR3 in amino acids: CASSYLSEAFF. The CDR3 coding sequence is TGTGCCAGCAGTTACCTGTCTGAAGCTTTCTTT.

This clone was counted only a few times. The CDR3 reads CASSLPGSYGYTF. The CDR3 DNA sequence: TGTGCCAGCAGCCTACCAGGGTCCTATGGCTACACCTTC. The V and J genes are TRBV28 and TRBJ1-2, with a tentative D call TRBD1 (5 bases). The CDR3 is 13 amino acids. Between the trimmed V and J ends, which lost 6 bases and 4 bases, there was a span of 12 bases. Germline V gives CDR1 MDHEN, CDR2 SYDVKM.